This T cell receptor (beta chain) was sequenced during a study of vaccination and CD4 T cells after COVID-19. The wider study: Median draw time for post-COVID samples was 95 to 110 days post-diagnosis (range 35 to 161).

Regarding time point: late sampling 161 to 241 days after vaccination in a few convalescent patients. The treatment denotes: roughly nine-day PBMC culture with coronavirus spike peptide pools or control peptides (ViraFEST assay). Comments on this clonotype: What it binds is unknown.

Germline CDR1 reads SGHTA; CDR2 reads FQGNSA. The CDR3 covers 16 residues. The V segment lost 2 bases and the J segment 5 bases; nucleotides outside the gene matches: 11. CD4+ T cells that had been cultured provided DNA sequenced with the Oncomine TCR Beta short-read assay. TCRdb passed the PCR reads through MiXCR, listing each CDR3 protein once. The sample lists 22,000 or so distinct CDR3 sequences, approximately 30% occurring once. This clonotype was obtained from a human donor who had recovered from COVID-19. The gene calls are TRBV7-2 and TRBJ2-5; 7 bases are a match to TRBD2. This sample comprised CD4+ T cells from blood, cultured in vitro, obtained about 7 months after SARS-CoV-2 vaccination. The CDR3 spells CASSLLSGGVAETQYF. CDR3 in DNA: TGTGCCAGCAGCTTATTGAGTGGGGGGGTGGCGGAGACCCAGTACTTC.